The entry that follows covers one T cell receptor (beta chain) sequence. V lost 0 bases to trimming and J lost 6 bases, with 13 bases between them. Germline assignment: CDR1 SGHRS and CDR2 YFSETQ. CDR3 length: 14 amino acids. The source of the sample is a study of blood T cell repertoires in COVID-19. Produced via immunoSEQ multiplex PCR; TCRdb's table is partial and in-frame only. Of some 300,000 clones in the sample, approximately 86% were seen once. The specimen sequenced was peripheral blood. This receptor was obtained from a woman between 70 and 85 years old with COVID-19, enrolled during active disease. The V gene is TRBV5-1, the J gene TRBJ2-7; no definite D call. The CDR3 DNA sequence: TGCGCCAGCAGCTTGGGCTCCGGTGGGCTCGAGCAGTACTTC. Its protein is CASSLGSGGLEQYF. The full variable domain, rest sourced from reference TRBV5-1 and TRBJ2-7, is KAGVTQTPRYLIKTRGQQVTLSCSPISGHRSVSWYQQTPGQGLQFLFEYFSETQRNKGNFPGRFSGRQFSNSRSEMNVSTLELGDSALYLCASSLGSGGLEQYFGPGTRLTVT.